These 30 T cell receptor beta chains were all obtained from the same sample, sequenced in a study of T cell changes during pregnancy in multiple sclerosis. Sequencing was performed with immunoSEQ multiplex PCR; in TCRdb, only in-frame clones are kept and a portion is missing. The repertoire holds roughly 74,000 clones, with 88% as singletons. The sequencing here drew on peripheral blood, taken before pregnancy. Source of these receptors: a female donor with multiple sclerosis, enrolled in a pregnancy study.

The V call is TRBV7-9, the J call TRBJ2-1, with 10 bases aligning to TRBD1. The V segment lost 5 bases and the J segment 0 bases; nucleotides outside the gene matches: 1. The V gene's germline CDR1 is SEHNR and CDR2 FQNEAQ (reference sequence). The CDR3 has 15 residues. CDR3 in amino acids: CASSRTGGSYNEQFF. The CDR3 DNA reads TGTGCCAGCAGCCGGACAGGGGGCTCCTACAATGAGCAGTTCTTC.

V and J are TRBV29-1 and TRBJ2-7; D ambiguous. Germline values: CDR1 SQVTM, CDR2 ANQGSEA. V lost 4 bases, J lost 2 bases, and 6 bases lay in between. CDR3 size: 11 residues. The CDR3 DNA sequence: TGCAGCGTTGCCCTCGCCTACGAGCAGTACTTC. It specifies CSVALAYEQYF.

Only one count was recorded for this clone. The V gene is TRBV5-1, the J gene TRBJ2-2, with 8 bases aligning to TRBD1. Germline CDR1 reads SGHRS; CDR2 reads YFSETQ. Losses at the gene ends were 4 bases for V and 5 bases for J; bases not matched to a gene: 10. The CDR3 loop spans 16 amino acids. The CDR3 DNA follows: TGCGCCAGCAGCGTCCGGGACAGGTCAATAACCGGGGAGCTGTTTTTT. It yields the protein CASSVRDRSITGELFF.

The gene calls are TRBV19 and TRBJ1-2, with D tentatively TRBD1 (5 bases). CDR3 size: 13 residues. Germline V gene data show CDR1 as LNHDA and CDR2 as SQIVND (reference sequence). V was pared by 3 bases and J by 2 bases, with 7 bases between. The CDR3 region is CASSMGGNYGYTF. CDR3 nucleotide sequence: TGTGCCAGTAGTATGGGGGGGAACTATGGCTACACCTTC.

The J gene is TRBJ2-2, the V gene TRBV5-4, with D possibly TRBD2 on 6 matching bases. V was pared by 2 bases and J by 4 bases, with 9 bases between. The CDR3 has 14 amino acids. Germline CDR1 is SGHNT and CDR2 is YYREEE (reference sequence). CDR3 protein: CASSLGTLTGELFF. The CDR3 DNA reads as TGTGCCAGCAGCTTAGGGACTCTCACCGGGGAGCTGTTTTTT.

The chain has TRBV7-9 and TRBJ2-5, with D possibly matching TRBD1 (5 bases). Germline V gives CDR1 SEHNR, CDR2 FQNEAQ (reference sequence). This CDR3 comprises 19 residues. Trimming removed 5 bases at V and 1 base at J, with 26 bases between. As DNA, the CDR3 is TGTGCCAGCAGCCGAAGAAGAAACCTGAGAGGAGACAGCCAAGAGACCCAGTACTTC. It codes for CASSRRRNLRGDSQETQYF.

V is TRBV4-3 and J is TRBJ2-1; TRBD2 is a possible D gene (5 bases). Germline V gene data show CDR1 as LGHNA and CDR2 as YSLEER. V was pared by 4 bases and J by 7 bases, with 17 bases between. This CDR3 is built from 15 residues. The CDR3 DNA sequence: TGCGCCAGCAGCCGAGTCCGGGGAGTTGGAAATGAGCAGTTCTTC. This translates into CASSRVRGVGNEQFF.

This rearrangement joins TRBV5-4 to TRBJ2-1; 11 positions agree with TRBD2. The CDR3 has 13 amino acids. V was pared by 3 bases and J by 9 bases, with 2 bases of the junction left unmatched. Germline loops: CDR1 SGHNT, CDR2 YYREEE (reference sequence). CDR3 sequence reads: CASSSGTSGEQFF. The CDR3, as DNA: TGTGCCAGCAGCTCCGGGACTAGCGGTGAGCAGTTCTTC.

The V gene is TRBV7-9, the J gene TRBJ1-2; the D gene is possibly TRBD1 (6 bases). This CDR3 is 12 amino acids long. Germline CDR1 is SEHNR and CDR2 is FQNEAQ (reference sequence). With 1 base removed from V and 6 bases from J, the gap between germline ends came to 6 bases. CDR3 nucleotides: TGTGCCAGCAGCTTAGGGACAGATGGCTACACCTTC. This codes for CASSLGTDGYTF.

The chain uses TRBV7-8 and TRBJ2-7; D gene ambiguous. The CDR3 sequence is 15 residues long. Looked up from germline, CDR1 is SGHVS and CDR2 is FQNEAQ. V lost 5 bases, J lost 2 bases, and 16 bases lay in between. CDR3 in amino acids: CASSPGLDGAYEQYF. The CDR3 DNA is TGTGCCAGCAGCCCTGGATTAGACGGAGCCTACGAGCAGTACTTC.

V is TRBV5-4 and J is TRBJ1-3, with D possibly being TRBD1 (5 bases). The V end lost 2 bases, the J end lost 4 bases, and 19 bases lay between the germline ends. This CDR3 comprises 17 residues. Germline-derived CDR1 and CDR2 are SGHNT and YYREEE (reference sequence). The CDR3 sequence is CASSLSQQRGRGNTIYF. The DNA for the CDR3 is TGTGCCAGCAGCTTAAGCCAGCAGCGGGGGAGGGGAAACACCATATATTTT.

This CDR3 is CASSAERIYEQYF. The DNA of the CDR3 is TGTGCCAGCTCCGCGGAGCGGATATACGAGCAGTACTTC. The chain uses TRBV2 and TRBJ2-7; D is possibly TRBD2 (5 bases). Trimming took 8 bases from V and 4 from J, leaving 15 bases between them. The CDR3 length is 13 residues. Germline V gives CDR1 SNHLY, CDR2 FYNNEI.

This clone was seen only once. V usage is TRBV13 and J usage is TRBJ2-3, with 11 bases fitting TRBD1. In germline, CDR1 is PRHDT, CDR2 FYEKMQ (reference sequence). There are 16 residues in the CDR3. J lost 3 bases, V lost 5 bases, and 7 bases had no gene match. The CDR3 DNA reads as TGTGCCAGCAGCCCCCGGGACAGGGGGGCGACAGATACGCAGTATTTT. Amino acid sequence: CASSPRDRGATDTQYF.

This chain connects TRBV19 to TRBJ2-7, with D perhaps matching TRBD2 (5 bases). Germline CDR1 LNHDA, CDR2 SQIVND (reference sequence). The V and J ends lost 2 bases and 0 bases respectively, with 8 bases between them. The length of the CDR3 is 14 residues. The CDR3 coding sequence is TGTGCCAGTAGTATAAGTGGGAGCTCCTACGAGCAGTACTTC. This sequence encodes CASSISGSSYEQYF.

This clone was found a few times. The chain couples TRBV19 to TRBJ1-2, with TRBD1 as a possible D gene (5 bases). The germline V gene encodes CDR1 LNHDA and CDR2 SQIVND (reference sequence). The CDR3 runs to 15 residues. V was pared by 7 bases and J by 2 bases, with 17 bases between. The CDR3 DNA follows: TGTGCCAGTATAGCCGTCGGGACTGAAAACTATGGCTACACCTTC. Protein sequence: CASIAVGTENYGYTF. The full variable domain, completed using reference TRBV19 and TRBJ1-2, is DGGITQSPKYLFRKEGQNVTLSCEQNLNHDAMYWYRQDPGQGLRLIYYSQIVNDFQKGDIAEGYSVSREKKESFPLTVTSAQKNPTAFYLCASIAVGTENYGYTFGSGTRLTVV.

The chain is built from TRBV5-1 and TRBJ1-3; TRBD1 is a possible D gene (5 bases). Germline V gene lookup returns CDR1 SGHRS and CDR2 YFSETQ. The ends were cut back, 1 base at V and 0 bases at J, with 8 bases in the middle. The CDR3 has 15 amino acids. CDR3 coding DNA: TGCGCCAGCAGCTTGCAGGGCCTCTCTGGAAACACCATATATTTT. As protein: CASSLQGLSGNTIYF.

The J gene is TRBJ2-1, the V gene TRBV7-9; a possible D gene is TRBD1 (5 bases). The CDR3 loop spans 14 amino acids. V gave up 6 bases and J gave up 7 bases, with 16 bases separating them. Germline V gene data show CDR1 as SEHNR and CDR2 as FQNEAQ (reference sequence). The CDR3 nucleotides read TGTGCCAGCAGAGACCCACAGGCGAGGAATGAGCAGTTCTTC. This encodes CASRDPQARNEQFF. Full variable domain (rest looked up from reference TRBV7-9 and TRBJ2-1): DTGVSQNPRHKITKRGQNVTFRCDPISEHNRLYWYRQTLGQGPEFLTYFQNEAQLEKSRLLSDRFSAERPKGSFSTLEIQRTEQGDSAMYLCASRDPQARNEQFFGPGTRLTVL.

The genes are TRBV2 and TRBJ2-7, with D tentatively TRBD2 (6 bases). V lost 6 bases and J 0 bases, leaving 15 bases between the germline ends. The CDR3 is made up of 15 amino acids. Germline CDR1 reads SNHLY; CDR2 reads FYNNEI. CDR3 bases: TGTGCCAGCAGGTATGGGACTTCGAGCTCCTACGAGCAGTACTTC. Translating it yields CASRYGTSSSYEQYF.

V usage is TRBV7-9 and J usage is TRBJ2-2; D perhaps matches TRBD1 (6 bases). The CDR3 runs 15 residues. The V and J ends lost 5 bases and 4 bases respectively, with 14 bases between them. Germline CDR1 and CDR2: SEHNR and FQNEAQ (reference sequence). The CDR3 loop is CASSPTGLGTGELFF. CDR3 bases: TGTGCCAGCAGCCCAACAGGGCTCGGCACCGGGGAGCTGTTTTTT.

The chain carries TRBV10-3 and TRBJ1-1, with TRBD1 matching 9 bases. Germline loops: CDR1 ENHRY, CDR2 SYGVKD. Trimming took 10 bases from V and 1 from J; bases not matched to a gene: 4. CDR3 length: 13 amino acids. The chain's CDR3 is CATGDRENTEAFF. For the CDR3, the DNA is TGTGCCACCGGGGACAGGGAGAACACTGAAGCTTTCTTT.

This clone was counted between two and nine times. The chain couples TRBV30 to TRBJ1-1; 7 nucleotides match TRBD1. Trimming at V came to 0 bases and at J to 8 bases, leaving 6 bases not matched to a gene. Germline values: CDR1 GTSNPN, CDR2 SVGIG (reference sequence). CDR3 size: 13 residues. The CDR3 bases are TGTGCCTGGAGTGTCGGGAGAGGGGGCGAAGCTTTCTTT. Translation: CAWSVGRGGEAFF.

The chain combines TRBV7-9 with TRBJ1-2; no definite D call. V was shortened by 0 bases and J by 0 bases, with 11 bases between the two germline ends. CDR3 size: 16 residues. Germline CDR1 SEHNR, CDR2 FQNEAQ (reference sequence). The chain's CDR3 is CASSLAGDLANYGYTF. CDR3 bases: TGTGCCAGCAGCTTAGCCGGGGATCTAGCTAACTATGGCTACACCTTC.

This clone was seen only a few times. The chain uses TRBV19 and TRBJ1-2; the match to TRBD1 covers 10 bases. Germline loops: CDR1 LNHDA, CDR2 SQIVND (reference sequence). The trim removed 5 bases at V and 6 bases at J, leaving 9 bases unmatched. This CDR3 spans 15 amino acids. CDR3 DNA sequence: TGTGCCAGTAGTGCCCGGGACAGGGGAGAGGATGGCTACACCTTC. The encoded protein is CASSARDRGEDGYTF.

J is TRBJ1-2 and V is TRBV19; D is unclear. This CDR3 is built from 16 residues. Trimming took 0 bases from V and 5 from J, leaving 16 bases between them. CDR1 LNHDA and CDR2 SQIVND come from the germline V gene (reference sequence). CDR3 coding DNA: TGTGCCAGTAGTATAGATCGACGGATCGGAGCTTATGGCTACACCTTC. It translates to CASSIDRRIGAYGYTF. Drawing the rest from reference TRBV19 and TRBJ1-2, the complete variable domain is DGGITQSPKYLFRKEGQNVTLSCEQNLNHDAMYWYRQDPGQGLRLIYYSQIVNDFQKGDIAEGYSVSREKKESFPLTVTSAQKNPTAFYLCASSIDRRIGAYGYTFGSGTRLTVV.

The gene calls are TRBV14 and TRBJ2-3, with D perhaps TRBD2 (5 bases). The ends were cut back, 0 bases at V and 4 bases at J, with 8 bases in the middle. The CDR3 is 14 amino acids. Germline values: CDR1 SGHDN, CDR2 FVKESK. CDR3 nucleotide sequence: TGTGCCAGCAGCCAAGATCTAGCCTCAGATACGCAGTATTTT. This sequence encodes CASSQDLASDTQYF.

The gene calls are TRBV30 and TRBJ2-7; the match to TRBD2 covers 13 bases. This CDR3 comprises 12 residues. The trim removed 7 bases at V and 4 bases at J, leaving 1 base unmatched. CDR1 and CDR2 (germline): GTSNPN, SVGIG (reference sequence). Here the CDR3 reads CALTSGGYEQYF. CDR3 DNA sequence: TGTGCCTTGACTAGCGGGGGGTACGAGCAGTACTTC.

This clone appeared a single time. The chain uses TRBV27 and TRBJ1-1, with TRBD1 matching 7 bases. Germline assignment: CDR1 MNHEY and CDR2 SMNVEV (reference sequence). J was trimmed by 0 bases and V by 0 bases; bases with no gene match: 4. There are 16 residues in the CDR3. DNA of the CDR3: TGTGCCAGCAGTTTATCAGGGGGCGCGATGAACACTGAAGCTTTCTTT. Protein: CASSLSGGAMNTEAFF.

The chain couples TRBV19 to TRBJ1-2, with D uncertain. Trimming stripped 5 bases from V and 4 bases from J, with 14 bases between. CDR1 and CDR2 from the germline V gene are LNHDA and SQIVND (reference sequence). This CDR3 is 14 amino acids long. The chain's CDR3 is CASSPGTVFYGYTF. The CDR3 DNA is TGTGCCAGTAGTCCAGGCACAGTTTTCTATGGCTACACCTTC.

This chain connects TRBV30 to TRBJ1-2, with a possible D match to TRBD1 (6 bases). This CDR3 spans 14 amino acids. Germline V gene lookup returns CDR1 GTSNPN and CDR2 SVGIG (reference sequence). The V gene lost 2 bases and the J gene lost 8 bases, with 18 bases spanning the gap. The CDR3 loop is CAWSPHIRGGGYTF. CDR3 bases: TGTGCCTGGAGTCCACACATCAGGGGTGGGGGCTACACCTTC. The full variable domain, completed using reference TRBV30 and TRBJ1-2, is SQTIHQWPATLVQPVGSPLSLECTVEGTSNPNLYWYRQAAGRGLQLLFYSVGIGQISSEVPQNLSASRPQDRQFILSSKKLLLSDSGFYLCAWSPHIRGGGYTFGSGTRLTVV.

This clone was observed a single time. The chain links TRBV6-4 to TRBJ1-2; D possibly corresponds to TRBD1 (6 bases). The ends were cut back, 4 bases at V and 4 bases at J, with 16 bases in the middle. CDR3 size: 15 residues. Germline values: CDR1 MRHNA, CDR2 SNTAGT. The CDR3 protein is CASSAKTGGAYGYTF. For the CDR3, the DNA is TGTGCCAGCAGTGCCAAAACGGGGGGGGCCTATGGCTACACCTTC.